Presented here are 25 T cell receptor beta chains from one specimen sequenced in a study of radiotherapy plus CTLA-4 blockade in lung cancer. The assay was immunoSEQ multiplex PCR, and TCRdb's table has in-frame clones only and misses some. Here the sample spans under 110,000 clones, over 65% being singletons. The source was peripheral blood, collected from a patient treated with radiotherapy plus ipilimumab. The receptors shown here come from a human donor with non-small cell lung cancer that progressed on radiotherapy plus ipilimumab. Some clones in this sample may be carry-over from other donors' samples.

This clone has only a few counts. The chain recombines TRBV28 with TRBJ1-6; TRBD1 is a possible D gene (5 bases). Trimming took 5 bases from V and 7 from J, leaving 12 bases between them. The germline CDR1 and CDR2 sequences are MDHEN and SYDVKM. This CDR3 is 14 amino acids long. Here the CDR3 reads CASSLLRQNSPLHF. CDR3 in DNA: TGTGCCAGCAGTCTCCTACGACAGAATTCACCCCTCCACTTT.

The chain recombines TRBV9 with TRBJ1-5; TRBD1 might be the D (6 bases). The ends were cut back, 4 bases at V and 5 bases at J, with 10 bases in the middle. From germline, CDR1 is SGDLS and CDR2 YYNGEE. The CDR3 totals 13 residues. In nucleotides, the CDR3 is TGTGCCAGCAGCCGGGACACCTATCAGCCCCAGCATTTT. It encodes CASSRDTYQPQHF.

V usage is TRBV11-1 and J usage is TRBJ2-5; 9 nucleotides line up with TRBD2. The CDR3 loop spans 13 amino acids. V dropped 3 bases and J dropped 4; count of bases not matched to a gene: 0. Germline CDR1 and CDR2: SGHAT and FQDESV (reference sequence). The CDR3 sequence: CASSFSGGETQYF. CDR3 coding DNA: TGTGCCAGCAGCTTTAGCGGGGGAGAGACCCAGTACTTC.

The CDR3 coding sequence is TGCGCCAGCAGCCAAGCGAGGAGCGGGGGGCCTAGCACAGATACGCAGTATTTT. Translating gives CASSQARSGGPSTDTQYF. The chain combines TRBV4-3 with TRBJ2-3; 9 positions agree with TRBD2. This CDR3 region has 18 residues. V dropped 1 base and J dropped 0; count of bases not matched to a gene: 8. Germline CDR1 reads LGHNA; CDR2 reads YSLEER.

As regards this clone: A junction end diverges from the germline sequence, so it may reflect a read error. CDR3 bases: TGTGCCGGCAGCTTAGGCGGGCCGGGGGAGACCTACGAGCAGTACTTC. Its protein is CAGSLGGPGETYEQYF. The chain employs TRBV11-2 and TRBJ2-7; D might be TRBD2 (6 bases). Germline V gene data show CDR1 as SGHAT and CDR2 as FQNNGV. The CDR3 covers 16 residues.

V usage is TRBV11-1 and J usage is TRBJ1-4, with D possibly TRBD1 on 5 matching bases. Trimming stripped 5 bases from V and 5 bases from J, with 9 bases between. This CDR3 contains 13 residues. From germline, CDR1 is SGHAT and CDR2 FQDESV (reference sequence). The CDR3 bases are TGTGCCAGCAGCCCCGACAGAAATGAAAAACTGTTTTTT. Residues: CASSPDRNEKLFF.

The chain links TRBV6-1 to TRBJ2-3, with 11 bases identical to TRBD1. Trimming took 4 bases from V and 6 from J; bases not matched to a gene: 9. Germline CDR1 and CDR2: MNHNS and SASEGT. The CDR3 consists of 16 residues. The CDR3 region has the DNA TGTGCCAGCAGTGGCGCCGGACAGGGGGCATATGATACGCAGTATTTT. The encoded protein is CASSGAGQGAYDTQYF.

Here the CDR3 reads CASRLAGARTDTQYF. CDR3 sequence (DNA): TGTGCCAGCAGGTTAGCGGGGGCCCGCACAGATACGCAGTATTTT. V gene TRBV6-1 combines with J gene TRBJ2-3; 9 nucleotides align to TRBD2. V lost 6 bases to trimming and J lost 1 base; unmatched junction nucleotides: 5. Germline values: CDR1 MNHNS, CDR2 SASEGT. The CDR3 totals 15 residues.

The chain carries TRBV2 and TRBJ2-4; D is undetermined. This CDR3 has 12 residues. Trimming left V 8 bases short and J 3 bases short, with 8 bases between. Germline assignment: CDR1 SNHLY and CDR2 FYNNEI. The CDR3 loop reads CASQVGKNIQYF. DNA for the CDR3: TGTGCCAGCCAAGTTGGCAAAAACATTCAGTACTTC.

This clone was detected a few times. The rearrangement uses TRBV19 and TRBJ1-2; the match to TRBD1 covers 9 bases. Trimming removed 4 bases from V and 4 bases from J; junction bases left unmatched: 4. CDR1 and CDR2 (germline): LNHDA, SQIVND (reference sequence). The CDR3 is made up of 14 amino acids. CDR3 amino acids: CASSRGQGLYGYTF. The CDR3 nucleotides read TGTGCCAGTAGTAGGGGACAGGGACTCTATGGCTACACCTTC. Supplemented by reference TRBV19 and TRBJ1-2, the full variable domain reads DGGITQSPKYLFRKEGQNVTLSCEQNLNHDAMYWYRQDPGQGLRLIYYSQIVNDFQKGDIAEGYSVSREKKESFPLTVTSAQKNPTAFYLCASSRGQGLYGYTFGSGTRLTVV.

This clone has only a few counts. The rearrangement links TRBV19 to TRBJ1-1; possible D gene TRBD1, 5 bases. Germline V gene sequence: CDR1 LNHDA, CDR2 SQIVND (reference sequence). The length of the CDR3 is 14 residues. V was shortened by 3 bases and J by 6 bases, with 14 bases between the two germline ends. CDR3 sequence (DNA): TGTGCCAGTAGTATTCAGGGCCTGGGCGCTGAAGCTTTCTTT. Translating gives CASSIQGLGAEAFF.

The chain carries TRBV18 and TRBJ2-2; no clear D. With 2 bases removed from V and 2 bases from J, the gap between germline ends came to 12 bases. The CDR3 is 16 amino acids. Per germline, CDR1 KGHSH and CDR2 LQKENI. DNA of the CDR3: TGTGCCAGCTCACCAGCTCCTAGAGCTAACACCGGGGAGCTGTTTTTT. Protein: CASSPAPRANTGELFF.

The V gene is TRBV9, the J gene TRBJ2-3, with 9 bases aligning to TRBD2. The ends lost 0 bases at V and 5 bases at J; junction bases unmatched: 4. Germline CDR1 reads SGDLS; CDR2 reads YYNGEE. This CDR3 has 15 amino acids. The CDR3 loop is CASSVGGGAKDTQYF. The CDR3 nucleotides are TGTGCCAGCAGCGTAGGCGGGGGGGCGAAAGATACGCAGTATTTT.

The rearrangement uses TRBV7-9 and TRBJ2-2; D gene unclear. This CDR3 is built from 15 residues. V was trimmed by 2 bases and J by 1 base, leaving 8 bases between them. Germline CDR1 SEHNR, CDR2 FQNEAQ (reference sequence). CDR3 sequence (DNA): TGTGCCAGCAGCTTAAGACGAGGGAACACCGGGGAGCTGTTTTTT. Encoded protein: CASSLRRGNTGELFF. The whole variable domain, remainder taken from reference TRBV7-9 and TRBJ2-2, is DTGVSQNPRHKITKRGQNVTFRCDPISEHNRLYWYRQTLGQGPEFLTYFQNEAQLEKSRLLSDRFSAERPKGSFSTLEIQRTEQGDSAMYLCASSLRRGNTGELFFGEGSRLTVL.

J is TRBJ2-2 and V is TRBV9; the D call may be TRBD1 or TRBD2 (5 bases each). Trimming left V 0 bases short and J 4 bases short, with 10 bases between. Germline CDR1 SGDLS, CDR2 YYNGEE. The CDR3 loop spans 15 amino acids. CDR3 nucleotides: TGTGCCAGCAGCGTAGGTCATGGGGGCACCGGGGAGCTGTTTTTT. Translating gives CASSVGHGGTGELFF.

The CDR3 reads CASSQEYEQYF. In DNA form, the CDR3 reads TGCGCCAGCAGCCAAGAGTACGAGCAGTACTTC. The rearrangement joins TRBV4-1 to TRBJ2-7; no definite D call. The CDR3 consists of 11 residues. Per germline, CDR1 MGHRA and CDR2 YSYEKL. Trimming left V 0 bases short and J 4 bases short, with 1 base between.

The CDR3 region is CASSRIGVQETQYF. The CDR3 DNA reads as TGTGCCAGCAGCCGCATTGGTGTCCAAGAGACCCAGTACTTC. The genes are TRBV7-3 and TRBJ2-5, with D unresolved. CDR1 is SGHTA and CDR2 is FQGTGA in the germline V gene. This CDR3 spans 14 amino acids. V lost 5 bases and J 1 base, leaving 11 bases between the germline ends.

The CDR3 sequence is CSVGRLSTGELFF. In DNA, the CDR3 is TGCAGCGTTGGTCGTCTGAGCACCGGGGAGCTGTTTTTT. The chain has TRBV29-1 and TRBJ2-2; D is uncertain. Germline V CDR1 and CDR2: SQVTM, ANQGSEA. This CDR3 is 13 amino acids long. Trimming pared 4 bases from V and 4 bases from J, leaving 10 bases between.

The gene calls are TRBV10-3 and TRBJ2-2; TRBD1 matches 8 bases. The CDR3 consists of 15 residues. Germline-derived CDR1 and CDR2 are ENHRY and SYGVKD. V was clipped by 5 bases and J by 6 bases; unmatched bases: 8. The CDR3 sequence is CAISRQGWGAGELFF. Here the CDR3 DNA reads TGTGCCATCAGTCGACAGGGGTGGGGAGCCGGGGAGCTGTTTTTT.

V usage is TRBV7-8 and J usage is TRBJ1-2; D perhaps matches TRBD1 (6 bases). CDR1 is SGHVS and CDR2 is FQNEAQ in the germline V gene. The germline V and J ends were trimmed by 0 bases and 4 bases, with 9 bases remaining between them. CDR3 size: 14 residues. Here the CDR3 reads CASSLARTAYGYTF. The CDR3 coding sequence is TGTGCCAGCAGCTTAGCCCGGACAGCCTATGGCTACACCTTC.

The chain combines TRBV19 with TRBJ1-4; the D gene is possibly TRBD1 (5 bases). Looked up from germline, CDR1 is LNHDA and CDR2 is SQIVND (reference sequence). The length of the CDR3 is 13 residues. Trimming left V 3 bases short and J 4 bases short, with 6 bases between. CDR3 sequence (DNA): TGTGCCAGTAGTATGAGGGGTAATGAAAAACTGTTTTTT. Its protein product is CASSMRGNEKLFF.

The CDR3 region has the DNA TGTGCCAGCAGCTTAGGCTGGGGGGGCGGGGAGCTGTTTTTT. Its protein product is CASSLGWGGGELFF. This rearrangement joins TRBV7-2 to TRBJ2-2; 7 bases are a match to TRBD2. CDR3 size: 14 residues. Germline loops: CDR1 SGHTA, CDR2 FQGNSA. The V gene end was trimmed by 1 base and the J gene end by 7 bases; junction bases not matched to a gene: 3. Combining the CDR3 with reference TRBV7-2 and TRBJ2-2 gives the whole variable domain GAGVSQSPSNKVTEKGKDVELRCDPISGHTALYWYRQSLGQGLEFLIYFQGNSAPDKSGLPSDRFSAERTGGSVSTLTIQRTQQEDSAVYLCASSLGWGGGELFFGEGSRLTVL.

The chain employs TRBV7-3 and TRBJ1-1; D gene unclear. V was shortened by 5 bases and J by 5 bases, with 18 bases between the two germline ends. Germline CDR1 and CDR2: SGHTA and FQGTGA. This CDR3 is built from 15 residues. The CDR3 DNA is TGTGCCAGCAGCGCATCGGGCCTCTTGGGGACTGAAGCTTTCTTT. Its protein product is CASSASGLLGTEAFF.

The chain joins TRBV29-1 to TRBJ2-1; 10 nucleotides match TRBD1. V lost 8 bases to trimming and J lost 9 bases; unmatched junction nucleotides: 10. The CDR3 sequence is 13 residues long. Germline V CDR1 and CDR2: SQVTM, ANQGSEA. The CDR3 protein is CSTSGTGDSEQFF. CDR3 nucleotides: TGCAGCACCTCCGGGACAGGGGATAGTGAGCAGTTCTTC.

V and J are TRBV6-5 and TRBJ1-1; maybe TRBD1 (6 bases). CDR3 length: 16 residues. The germline V gene encodes CDR1 MNHEY and CDR2 SVGAGI. V was shortened by 2 bases and J by 4 bases, with 17 bases between the two germline ends. This CDR3 is CASSYDPRTVTTEAFF. In DNA, the CDR3 is TGTGCCAGCAGTTACGACCCTAGGACAGTAACCACTGAAGCTTTCTTT.